The source of this T cell receptor beta chain is a study of control samples from healthy donors and cancer patients. Generated by immunoSEQ multiplex PCR, the TCRdb table keeps only in-frame clones and is missing some. The sample consists of roughly 76,000 clones, less than 95% of them appearing once. The CDR3 has 15 residues. V was trimmed by 4 bases and J by 7 bases, leaving 14 bases between them. CDR1 MNHEY and CDR2 SVGAGI come from the germline V gene. The TCR was taken from a middle-aged woman in good health. This chain uses TRBV6-5 with TRBJ1-6; D may be TRBD1 (5 bases). Sample: blood. The CDR3 spells CASSSGPRPNSPLHF. The CDR3 nucleotides read TGTGCCAGCAGTTCGGGACCTCGGCCCAATTCACCCCTCCACTTT.